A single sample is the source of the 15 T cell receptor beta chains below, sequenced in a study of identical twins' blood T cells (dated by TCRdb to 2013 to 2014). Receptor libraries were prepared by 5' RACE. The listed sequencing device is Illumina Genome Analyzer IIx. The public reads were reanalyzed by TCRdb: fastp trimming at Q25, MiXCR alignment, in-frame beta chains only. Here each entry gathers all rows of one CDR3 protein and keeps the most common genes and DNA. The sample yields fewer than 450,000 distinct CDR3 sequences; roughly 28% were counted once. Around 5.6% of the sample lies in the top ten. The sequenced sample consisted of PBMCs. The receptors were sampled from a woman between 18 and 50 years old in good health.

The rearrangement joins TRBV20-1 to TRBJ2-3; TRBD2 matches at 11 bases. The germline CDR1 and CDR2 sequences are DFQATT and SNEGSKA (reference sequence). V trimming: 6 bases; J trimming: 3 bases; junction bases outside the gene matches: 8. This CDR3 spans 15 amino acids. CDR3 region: CSAHGTSGSTDTQYF. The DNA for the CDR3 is TGCAGTGCCCATGGAACTAGCGGGAGTACAGATACGCAGTATTTT.

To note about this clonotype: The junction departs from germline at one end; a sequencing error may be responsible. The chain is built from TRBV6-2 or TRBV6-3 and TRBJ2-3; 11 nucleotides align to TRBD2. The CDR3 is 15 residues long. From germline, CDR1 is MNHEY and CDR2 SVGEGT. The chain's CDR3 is CTSSYSGGATDTQYF. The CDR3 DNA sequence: TGTACCAGCAGTTATAGCGGGGGGGCCACAGATACGCAGTATTTT.

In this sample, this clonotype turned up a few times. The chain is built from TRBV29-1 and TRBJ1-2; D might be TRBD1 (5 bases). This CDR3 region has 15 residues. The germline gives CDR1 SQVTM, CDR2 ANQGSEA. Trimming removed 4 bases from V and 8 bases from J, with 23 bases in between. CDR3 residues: CSVGRTVSQGGGYTF. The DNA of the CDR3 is TGCAGCGTTGGGAGGACGGTCTCCCAGGGTGGGGGCTACACCTTC.

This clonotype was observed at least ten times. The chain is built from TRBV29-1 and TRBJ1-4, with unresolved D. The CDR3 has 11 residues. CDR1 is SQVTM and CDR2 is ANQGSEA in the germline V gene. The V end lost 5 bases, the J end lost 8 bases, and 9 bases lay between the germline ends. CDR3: CSVSSGEKLFF. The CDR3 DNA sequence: TGCAGCGTTAGCAGCGGCGAAAAACTGTTTTTT.

The CDR3 DNA sequence: TGCAGTGCTAGAAATTTTCGCGCACCCAGGAACACCATATATTTT. This gives the protein CSARNFRAPRNTIYF. The rearrangement joins TRBV20-1 to TRBJ1-3, with no clear D. Germline V gene lookup returns CDR1 DFQATT and CDR2 SNEGSKA (reference sequence). The V end lost 2 bases, the J end lost 7 bases, and 18 bases lay between the germline ends. The CDR3 loop spans 15 amino acids.

CDR3 sequence (DNA): TGTGCCAGCAGCTTAGTGGGCGGAGCAGATACGCAGTATTTT. It encodes CASSLVGGADTQYF. The genes are TRBV7-6 and TRBJ2-3; D call uncertain. The CDR3 is 14 residues long. V was shortened by 1 base and J by 4 bases, with 9 bases between the two germline ends. CDR1 and CDR2 (germline): SGHVS, FNYEAQ.

The CDR3 loop reads CSVVPGTGELFF. DNA for the CDR3: TGCAGCGTTGTTCCCGGCACCGGGGAGCTGTTTTTT. The chain combines TRBV29-1 with TRBJ2-2, with unresolved D. The germline V and J ends were trimmed by 4 bases and 4 bases, with 7 bases remaining between them. This CDR3 spans 12 amino acids. The germline gives CDR1 SQVTM, CDR2 ANQGSEA.

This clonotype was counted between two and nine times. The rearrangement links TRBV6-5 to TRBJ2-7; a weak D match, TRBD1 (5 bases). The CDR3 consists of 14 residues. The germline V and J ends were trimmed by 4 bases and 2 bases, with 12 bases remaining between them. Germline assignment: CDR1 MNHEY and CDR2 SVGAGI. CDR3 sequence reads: CASSSLTGAYEQYF. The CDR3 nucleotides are TGTGCCAGCAGTTCGCTTACAGGCGCCTACGAGCAGTACTTC.

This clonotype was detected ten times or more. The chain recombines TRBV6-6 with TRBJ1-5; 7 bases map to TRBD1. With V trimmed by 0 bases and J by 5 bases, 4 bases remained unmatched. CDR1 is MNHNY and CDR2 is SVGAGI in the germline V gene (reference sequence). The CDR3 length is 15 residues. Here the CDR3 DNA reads TGTGCCAGCAGTTACTCGATACAGGGGCATCAGCCCCAGCATTTT. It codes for CASSYSIQGHQPQHF.

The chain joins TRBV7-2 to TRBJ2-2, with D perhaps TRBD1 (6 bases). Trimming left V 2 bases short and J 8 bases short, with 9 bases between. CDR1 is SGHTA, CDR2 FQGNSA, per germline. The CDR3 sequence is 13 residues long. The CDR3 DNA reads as TGTGCCAGCAGCTTAACCGACAGGGGGGAGCTGTTTTTT. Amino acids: CASSLTDRGELFF.

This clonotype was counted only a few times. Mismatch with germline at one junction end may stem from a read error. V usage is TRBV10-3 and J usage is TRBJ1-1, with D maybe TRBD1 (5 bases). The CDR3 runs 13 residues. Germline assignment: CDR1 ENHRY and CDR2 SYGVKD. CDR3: CATSAGPNTEAFF. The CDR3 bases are TGTGCCACCAGTGCAGGGCCCAACACTGAAGCTTTCTTT.

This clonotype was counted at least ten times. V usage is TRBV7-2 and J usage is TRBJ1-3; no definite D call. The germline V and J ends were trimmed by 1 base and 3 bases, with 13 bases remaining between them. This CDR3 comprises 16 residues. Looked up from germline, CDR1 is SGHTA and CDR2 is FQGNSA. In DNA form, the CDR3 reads TGTGCCAGCAGCTTAGAGTCGACGGGAAGTGGAAACACCATATATTTT. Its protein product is CASSLESTGSGNTIYF.

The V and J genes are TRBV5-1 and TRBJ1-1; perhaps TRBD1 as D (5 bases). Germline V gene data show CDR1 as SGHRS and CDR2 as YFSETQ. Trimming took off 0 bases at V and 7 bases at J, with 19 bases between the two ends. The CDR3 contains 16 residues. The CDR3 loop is CASSLGGREVVNEAFF. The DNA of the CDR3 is TGCGCCAGCAGCTTGGGGGGCAGGGAGGTTGTGAATGAAGCTTTCTTT.

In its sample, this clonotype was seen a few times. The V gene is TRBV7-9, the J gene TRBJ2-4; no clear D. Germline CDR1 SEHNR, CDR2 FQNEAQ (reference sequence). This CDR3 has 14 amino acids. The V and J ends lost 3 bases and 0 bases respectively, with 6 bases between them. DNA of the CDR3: TGTGCCAGCAGCTTCGCTCTAGCCAAAAACATTCAGTACTTC. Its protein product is CASSFALAKNIQYF.

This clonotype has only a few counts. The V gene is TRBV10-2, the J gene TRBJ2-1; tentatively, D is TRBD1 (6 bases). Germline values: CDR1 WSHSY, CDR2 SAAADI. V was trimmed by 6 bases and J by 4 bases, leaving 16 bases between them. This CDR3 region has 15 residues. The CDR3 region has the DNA TGCGCCAGCAGGCAGACAGGATCGGGTTACAATGAGCAGTTCTTC. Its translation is CASRQTGSGYNEQFF.